These T cell receptor beta chains were read from a single sample in a study of blood T cell repertoires in COVID-19. Sequencing used immunoSEQ multiplex PCR; TCRdb keeps in-frame clones, though not all of them. The sample contains around 360,000 clones, 87% of which appear only once. Material for sequencing was peripheral blood. All receptors come from a young woman with COVID-19, enrolled during active disease. Each CDR3 is given without its conserved first and last residue.

TRBJ2-3 TRBV6-5 ATLAIDTQY
TRBJ2-7 TRBV27 ASRKLGGPSYEQY
TRBJ1-4 TRBV7-9 ASSLAGGGEKLF
TRBJ2-3 TRBV7-2 ASSPRIGSGPDTQY
TRBJ2-7 TRBV28 ASSFRDRAGEQY
TRBJ2-1 TRBV18 ASSPNRASSYNEQF
TRBJ2-1 TRBV2 ASKTGSSSYNEQF
TRBJ2-5 TRBV7-8 ASRKRAQETQY
TRBJ2-7 TRBV5-4 ASSRDRGHEQY
TRBJ1-6 TRBV5-6 ASSLSPGVPNSPLH
TRBJ1-6 TRBV5-1 ASSLGTGGYNSPLH
TRBJ2-7 TRBV28 ASSLNRAHEQY
TRBJ2-1 TRBV28 ASRLADNEQF
TRBJ2-1 TRBV6-2/TRBV6-3 ASSSNRGTYNEQF
TRBJ2-1 TRBV6-6 ASSRAGVGNEQF
TRBJ2-3 TRBV4-1 ASSQPRDRGGGDTQY
TRBJ2-3 TRBV19 ASSMTSGTDTQY
TRBJ2-7 TRBV19 ASSTQAGSYEQY
TRBJ2-7 TRBV10-2 ASSELITAGTYEQY